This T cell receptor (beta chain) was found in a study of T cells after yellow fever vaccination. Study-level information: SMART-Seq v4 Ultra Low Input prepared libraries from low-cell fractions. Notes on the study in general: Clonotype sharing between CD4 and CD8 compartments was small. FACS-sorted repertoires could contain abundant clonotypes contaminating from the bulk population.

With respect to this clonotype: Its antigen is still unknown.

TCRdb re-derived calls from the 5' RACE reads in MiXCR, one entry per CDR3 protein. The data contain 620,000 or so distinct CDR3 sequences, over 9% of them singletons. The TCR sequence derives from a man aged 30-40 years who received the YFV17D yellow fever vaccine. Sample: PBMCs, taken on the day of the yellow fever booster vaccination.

The CDR3 protein is CAHSQGSYEQYF. CDR3 coding DNA: TGTGCCCATTCGCAGGGATCCTACGAGCAGTACTTC. The genes are TRBV6-6 and TRBJ2-7, with a tentative D call TRBD1 (5 bases). Between the trimmed V and J ends, which lost 11 bases and 1 base, there was a span of 12 bases. CDR3 length equals 12 residues. Germline V CDR1 and CDR2: MNHNY, SVGAGI (reference sequence).